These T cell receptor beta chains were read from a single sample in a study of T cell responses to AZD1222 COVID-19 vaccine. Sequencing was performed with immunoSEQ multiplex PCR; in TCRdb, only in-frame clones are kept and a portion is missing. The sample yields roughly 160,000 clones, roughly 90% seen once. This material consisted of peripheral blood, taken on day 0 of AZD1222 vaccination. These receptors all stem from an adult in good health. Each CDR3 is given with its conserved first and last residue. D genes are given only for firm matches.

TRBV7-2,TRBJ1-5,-,TGTGCCAGTACCTTTGGCAATCAGCCCCAGCATTTT,CASTFGNQPQHF
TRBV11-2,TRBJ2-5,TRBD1,TGTGCCAGCAGCACCGGACAGGGAAAGACCCAGTACTTC,CASSTGQGKTQYF
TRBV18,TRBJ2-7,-,TGTGCCAGCTCACCGGACTCGATCAACGAGCAGTACTTC,CASSPDSINEQYF
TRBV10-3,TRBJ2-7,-,TGTGCCATCAGTGATGACAGGACCTACGAGCAGTACTTC,CAISDDRTYEQYF
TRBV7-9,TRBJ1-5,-,TGTGCCAGCAGCTCGCAGTATAGCAATCAGCCCCAGCATTTT,CASSSQYSNQPQHF
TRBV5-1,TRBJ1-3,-,TGCGCCAGCAGCTTGGCCGGGGGGCGAGGAAACACCATATATTTT,CASSLAGGRGNTIYF
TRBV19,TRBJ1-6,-,TGTGCCAGTAGTAACGGACAGAGCTCCTATAATTCACCCCTCCACTTT,CASSNGQSSYNSPLHF
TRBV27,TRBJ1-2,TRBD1,TGTGCCAGCAGTCCCCGTACAGGGGACCGTGGCTACACCTTC,CASSPRTGDRGYTF
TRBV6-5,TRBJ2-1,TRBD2,TGTGCCAGCAGTTTGGGGACTAGCGGGAGCAATGAGCAGTTCTTC,CASSLGTSGSNEQFF
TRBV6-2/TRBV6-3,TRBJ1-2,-,TGTGCCAGCAGTTACACGGTATCCAACTATGGCTACACCTTC,CASSYTVSNYGYTF